A single sample gave rise to the 6 T cell receptor beta chains below, sequenced in a study of OX40 agonist ivuxolimab in advanced cancers. Profiled with immunoSEQ multiplex PCR; TCRdb holds only in-frame clones, not every one. This table has 55,000 to 80,000 clones, roughly 84% appearing once. The specimen was CD4+ or CD8+ T cells sorted from blood, collected in a trial of the OX40 agonist ivuxolimab. The receptor source for this set is an adult with an advanced solid tumor such as melanoma, head and neck, liver or kidney cancer.

The V and J genes are TRBV27 and TRBJ1-5, with D perhaps TRBD1 (6 bases). Trimming pared 9 bases from V and 0 bases from J, leaving 12 bases between. The CDR3 is 14 residues long. From germline, CDR1 is MNHEY and CDR2 SMNVEV (reference sequence). CDR3 amino acids: CASKTGASNQPQHF. DNA for the CDR3: TGTGCCAGTAAGACAGGCGCTAGCAATCAGCCCCAGCATTTT.

The chain carries TRBV11-3 and TRBJ2-5; possibly TRBD1 or TRBD2 for D (5 bases each). V was cut by 5 bases and J by 1 base, with 14 bases left in between. Germline V gene lookup returns CDR1 SGHNT and CDR2 YENEEA. The CDR3 has 15 residues. This CDR3 reads CASSAPWDGQETQYF. DNA of the CDR3: TGTGCCAGCAGCGCGCCCTGGGACGGCCAAGAGACCCAGTACTTC.

The V call is TRBV28, the J call TRBJ2-2; D is perhaps TRBD1 or TRBD2 (6 bases each). This CDR3 is built from 19 residues. V lost 5 bases and J lost 4, with 26 bases in between. CDR1 MDHEN and CDR2 SYDVKM come from the germline V gene. The chain's CDR3 is CASSPLGGGGLVGTGELFF. The CDR3 DNA reads as TGTGCCAGCAGTCCCCTCGGGGGTGGGGGGCTAGTCGGCACCGGGGAGCTGTTTTTT.

The rearrangement joins TRBV28 to TRBJ1-1; D ambiguous. This CDR3 region has 13 residues. The V end lost 5 bases, the J end lost 3 bases, and 10 bases lay between the germline ends. Germline lookup yields CDR1 MDHEN and CDR2 SYDVKM. The CDR3 spells CASSPPTDTEAFF. The CDR3 nucleotides are TGTGCCAGCAGTCCGCCTACCGACACTGAAGCTTTCTTT.

The rearrangement uses TRBV2 and TRBJ1-1; 9 bases are a match to TRBD1. Looked up from germline, CDR1 is SNHLY and CDR2 is FYNNEI. J lost 3 bases, V lost 5 bases, and 4 bases had no gene match. This CDR3 has 14 residues. CDR3 loop: CASSSQGADTEAFF. The DNA for the CDR3 is TGTGCCAGCAGTTCACAGGGGGCGGACACTGAAGCTTTCTTT. Supplemented by reference TRBV2 and TRBJ1-1, the full variable domain reads EPEVTQTPSHQVTQMGQEVILRCVPISNHLYFYWYRQILGQKVEFLVSFYNNEISEKSEIFDDQFSVERPDGSNFTLKIRSTKLEDSAMYFCASSSQGADTEAFFGQGTRLTVV.

This clone has a handful of counts. V and J are TRBV7-9 and TRBJ2-3; 13 bases map to TRBD2. The CDR3 extends over 15 amino acids. The ends lost 4 bases at V and 6 bases at J; junction bases unmatched: 4. Germline values: CDR1 SEHNR, CDR2 FQNEAQ (reference sequence). The DNA for the CDR3 is TGTGCCAGCAGCTCGGGACTAGCGGGATCGGATACGCAGTATTTT. Amino acid sequence: CASSSGLAGSDTQYF.